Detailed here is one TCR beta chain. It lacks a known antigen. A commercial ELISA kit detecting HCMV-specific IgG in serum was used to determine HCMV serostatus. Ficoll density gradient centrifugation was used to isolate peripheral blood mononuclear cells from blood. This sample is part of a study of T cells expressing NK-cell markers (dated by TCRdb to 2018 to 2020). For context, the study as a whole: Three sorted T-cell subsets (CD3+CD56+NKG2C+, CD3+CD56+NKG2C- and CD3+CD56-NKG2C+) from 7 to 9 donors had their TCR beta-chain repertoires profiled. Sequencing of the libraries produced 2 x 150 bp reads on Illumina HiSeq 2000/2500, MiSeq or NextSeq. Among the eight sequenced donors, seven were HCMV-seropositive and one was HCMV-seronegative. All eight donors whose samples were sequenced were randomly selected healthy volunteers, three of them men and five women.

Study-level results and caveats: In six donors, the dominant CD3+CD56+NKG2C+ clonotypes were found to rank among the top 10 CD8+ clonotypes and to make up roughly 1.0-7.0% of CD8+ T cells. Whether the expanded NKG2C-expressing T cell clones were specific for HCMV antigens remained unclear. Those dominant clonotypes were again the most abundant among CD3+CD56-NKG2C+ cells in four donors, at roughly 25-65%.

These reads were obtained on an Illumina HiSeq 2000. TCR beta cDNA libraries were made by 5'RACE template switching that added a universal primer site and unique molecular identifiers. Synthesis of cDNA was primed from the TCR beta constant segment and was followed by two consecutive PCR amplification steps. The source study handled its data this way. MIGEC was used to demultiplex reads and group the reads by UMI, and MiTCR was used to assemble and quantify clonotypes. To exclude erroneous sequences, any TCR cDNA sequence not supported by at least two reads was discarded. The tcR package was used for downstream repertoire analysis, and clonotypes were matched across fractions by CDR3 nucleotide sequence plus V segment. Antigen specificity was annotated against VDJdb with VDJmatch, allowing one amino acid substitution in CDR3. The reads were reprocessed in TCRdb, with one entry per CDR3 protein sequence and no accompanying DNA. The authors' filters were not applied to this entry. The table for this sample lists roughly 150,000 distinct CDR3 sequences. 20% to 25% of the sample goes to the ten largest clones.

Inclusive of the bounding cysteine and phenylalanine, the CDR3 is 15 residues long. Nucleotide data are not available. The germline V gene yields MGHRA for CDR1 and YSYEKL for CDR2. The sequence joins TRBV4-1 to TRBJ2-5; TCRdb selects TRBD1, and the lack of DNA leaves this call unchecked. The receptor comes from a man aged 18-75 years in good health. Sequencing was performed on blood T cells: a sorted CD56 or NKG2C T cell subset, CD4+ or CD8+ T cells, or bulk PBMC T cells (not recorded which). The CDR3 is CASSTHGGEGETQYF.